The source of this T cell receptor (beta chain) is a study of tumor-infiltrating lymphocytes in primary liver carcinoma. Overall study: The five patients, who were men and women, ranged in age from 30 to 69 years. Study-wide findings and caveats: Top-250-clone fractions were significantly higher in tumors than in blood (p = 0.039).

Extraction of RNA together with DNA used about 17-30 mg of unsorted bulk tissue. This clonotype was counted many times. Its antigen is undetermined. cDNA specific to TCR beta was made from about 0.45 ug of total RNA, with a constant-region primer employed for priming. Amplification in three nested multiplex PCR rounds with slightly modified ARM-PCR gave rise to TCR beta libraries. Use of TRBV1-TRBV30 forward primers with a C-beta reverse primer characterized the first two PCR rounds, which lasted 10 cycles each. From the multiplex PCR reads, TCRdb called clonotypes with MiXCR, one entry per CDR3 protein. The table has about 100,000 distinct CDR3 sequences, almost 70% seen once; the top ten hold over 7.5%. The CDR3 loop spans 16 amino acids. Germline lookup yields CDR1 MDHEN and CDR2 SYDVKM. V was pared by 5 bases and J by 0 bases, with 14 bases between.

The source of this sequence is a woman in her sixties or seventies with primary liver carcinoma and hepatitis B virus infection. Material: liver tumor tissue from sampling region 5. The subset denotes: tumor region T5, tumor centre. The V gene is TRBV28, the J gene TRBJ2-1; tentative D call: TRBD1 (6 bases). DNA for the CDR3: TGTGCCAGCAGTCAAGCAGGGGCACTCTCCTACAATGAGCAGTTCTTC. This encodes CASSQAGALSYNEQFF. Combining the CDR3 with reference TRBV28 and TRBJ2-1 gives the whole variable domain DVKVTQSSRYLVKRTGEKVFLECVQDMDHENMFWYRQDPGLGLRLIYFSYDVKMKEKGDIPEGYSVSREKKERFSLILESASTNQTSMYLCASSQAGALSYNEQFFGPGTRLTVL.